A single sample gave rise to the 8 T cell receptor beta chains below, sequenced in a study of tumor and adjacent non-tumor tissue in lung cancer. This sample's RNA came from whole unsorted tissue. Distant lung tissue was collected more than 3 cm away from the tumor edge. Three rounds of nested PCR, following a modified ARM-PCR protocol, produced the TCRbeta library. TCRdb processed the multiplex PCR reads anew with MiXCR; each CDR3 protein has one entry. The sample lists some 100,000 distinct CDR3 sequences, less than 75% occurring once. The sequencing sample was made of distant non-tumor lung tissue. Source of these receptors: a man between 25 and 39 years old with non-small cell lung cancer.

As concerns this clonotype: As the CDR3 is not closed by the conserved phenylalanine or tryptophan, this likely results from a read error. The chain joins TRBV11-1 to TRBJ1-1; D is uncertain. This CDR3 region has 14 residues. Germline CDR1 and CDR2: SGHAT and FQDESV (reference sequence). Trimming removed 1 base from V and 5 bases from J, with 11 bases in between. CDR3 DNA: TGTGCCAGCAGCTTAGAGGCAGGAGAAACTGAAGCTTTCCTT. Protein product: CASSLEAGETEAFL.

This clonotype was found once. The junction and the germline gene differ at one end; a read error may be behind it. The CDR3 nucleotides read TGTGCCAGGAGCTGGACAGAATCATATGGCTACACCTTC. It translates to CARSWTESYGYTF. V is TRBV11-2 and J is TRBJ1-2; TRBD1 is a possible D gene (6 bases). The germline gives CDR1 SGHAT, CDR2 FQNNGV. CDR3 length equals 13 residues.

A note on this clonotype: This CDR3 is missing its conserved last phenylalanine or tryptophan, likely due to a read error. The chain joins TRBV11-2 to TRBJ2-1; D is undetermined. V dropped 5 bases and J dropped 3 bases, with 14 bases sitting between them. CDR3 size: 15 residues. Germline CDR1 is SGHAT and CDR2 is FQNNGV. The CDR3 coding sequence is TGTGCCAGCAGCCCCTGGGCATGCCACTACAATGAGCAGTTCTAC. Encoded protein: CASSPWACHYNEQFY.

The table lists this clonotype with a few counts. DNA of the CDR3: TGTGCCACCAGTGCGAAGGTCCTGAACACTGAAGCTTTCTTT. The encoded protein is CATSAKVLNTEAFF. This chain joins TRBV24-1 and TRBJ1-1; D unclear. The germline V gene has CDR1 KGHDR and CDR2 SFDVKD. The CDR3 is made up of 14 amino acids. Trimming pared 5 bases from V and 0 bases from J, leaving 9 bases between.

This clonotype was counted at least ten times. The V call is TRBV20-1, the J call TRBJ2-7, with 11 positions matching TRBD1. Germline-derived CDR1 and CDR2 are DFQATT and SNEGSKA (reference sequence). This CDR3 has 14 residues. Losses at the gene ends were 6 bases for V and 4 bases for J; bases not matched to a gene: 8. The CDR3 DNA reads TGCAGTGCCCTGGCGGGGACAGGGGGGTACGAGCAGTACTTC. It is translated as CSALAGTGGYEQYF.

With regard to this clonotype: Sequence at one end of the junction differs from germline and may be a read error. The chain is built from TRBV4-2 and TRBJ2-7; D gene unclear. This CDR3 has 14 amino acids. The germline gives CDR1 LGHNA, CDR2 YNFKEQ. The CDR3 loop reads CASSQVLETYKQYF. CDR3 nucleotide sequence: TGTGCCAGCAGCCAAGTTCTGGAGACCTACAAGCAGTACTTC.

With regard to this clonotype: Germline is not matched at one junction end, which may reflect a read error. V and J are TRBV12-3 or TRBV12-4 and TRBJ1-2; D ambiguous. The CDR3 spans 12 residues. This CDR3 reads CASGLSGSLYTF. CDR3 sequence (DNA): TGTGCCAGCGGTTTAAGTGGGAGTCTCTATACCTTC.

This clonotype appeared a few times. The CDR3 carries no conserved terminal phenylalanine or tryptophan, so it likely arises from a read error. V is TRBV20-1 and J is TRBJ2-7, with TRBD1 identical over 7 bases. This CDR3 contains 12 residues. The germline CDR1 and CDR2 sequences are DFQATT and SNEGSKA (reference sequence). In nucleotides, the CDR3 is TGTAGTGTCGGGACAGCCACCTACGAGCAGTACCTC. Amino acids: CSVGTATYEQYL.